Below, 14 T cell receptor beta chains from the same sample are listed, as sequenced in a study of T-cell memory formation after mild COVID-19. TCRdb reprocessed the 5' RACE reads via MiXCR and lists one record per CDR3 protein. The table includes 40,000 to 60,000 distinct CDR3 sequences, roughly 9% detected once. Material: PBMCs or a T cell subset sorted from them (not recorded which). These receptor sequences come from an adult woman who had mild COVID-19 (a few samples of this study predate the infection). Cell type and time point are not known.

This clonotype was counted a few times. Germline is not matched at one junction end, which may reflect a read error. The chain is built from TRBV10-3 and TRBJ1-6; tentative D call: TRBD1 (5 bases). This CDR3 is built from 13 residues. Looked up from germline, CDR1 is ENHRY and CDR2 is SYGVKD. In nucleotides, the CDR3 is TGTGCCATCTCCGGGGGTCCTAATGCACCCCTCCACTTT. Translated, it gives CAISGGPNAPLHF.

V and J are TRBV20-1 and TRBJ1-4, with D possibly TRBD1 on 5 matching bases. V was shortened by 4 bases and J by 0 bases, with 12 bases between the two germline ends. The CDR3 consists of 15 residues. Per the germline V gene, CDR1 is DFQATT and CDR2 is SNEGSKA (reference sequence). In nucleotides, the CDR3 is TGCAGTGCTAACCTCCAACAGGCAACTAATGAAAAACTGTTTTTT. Translated: CSANLQQATNEKLFF.

The gene calls are TRBV5-1 and TRBJ1-3, with unresolved D. V lost 6 bases and J lost 0, with 10 bases in between. CDR1 is SGHRS, CDR2 YFSETQ, per germline. The CDR3 loop spans 14 amino acids. CDR3 in amino acids: CASNNGDSGNTIYF. CDR3 nucleotide sequence: TGCGCCAGCAATAATGGGGACTCTGGAAACACCATATATTTT.

V is TRBV7-2 and J is TRBJ1-2, with 8 bases matching TRBD1. Germline assignment: CDR1 SGHTA and CDR2 FQGNSA. Trimming cost V 4 bases and J 5 bases; bases outside gene matches: 18. The CDR3 length is 18 residues. CDR3 region: CASSSLGREGTGGYGYTF. As DNA, the CDR3 is TGTGCCAGCAGCTCCTTGGGTCGAGAAGGGACAGGAGGATATGGCTACACCTTC.

This clonotype was detected a few times. The V gene is TRBV7-9, the J gene TRBJ1-2, with D perhaps TRBD1 (5 bases). Germline values: CDR1 SEHNR, CDR2 FQNEAQ (reference sequence). Trimming left V 4 bases short and J 3 bases short, with 18 bases between. This CDR3 is 16 amino acids long. The CDR3 DNA is TGTGCCAGCAGCTCGCCCCCCCGCAGGGTAGACTATGGCTACACCTTC. Protein sequence: CASSSPPRRVDYGYTF. Filled out from reference TRBV7-9 and TRBJ1-2, the complete variable domain reads DTGVSQNPRHKITKRGQNVTFRCDPISEHNRLYWYRQTLGQGPEFLTYFQNEAQLEKSRLLSDRFSAERPKGSFSTLEIQRTEQGDSAMYLCASSSPPRRVDYGYTFGSGTRLTVV.

This clonotype turned up a few times. The chain combines TRBV6-5 with TRBJ1-2; D gene uncertain. The germline gives CDR1 MNHEY, CDR2 SVGAGI. The V end was cut by 0 bases, the J end by 0 bases, with 14 bases between. The CDR3 has 17 amino acids. In nucleotides, the CDR3 is TGTGCCAGCAGTTACTCTCCCCGGTACAGCGCTAACTATGGCTACACCTTC. Translating it yields CASSYSPRYSANYGYTF.

The V call is TRBV7-9, the J call TRBJ1-1; D perhaps matches TRBD1 (5 bases). CDR3 length equals 13 residues. CDR1 and CDR2 from the germline V gene are SEHNR and FQNEAQ (reference sequence). V was shortened by 5 bases and J by 1 base, with 8 bases between the two germline ends. CDR3 sequence reads: CASSTTGNTEAFF. The CDR3 DNA follows: TGTGCCAGCAGCACAACAGGGAACACTGAAGCTTTCTTT.

This clonotype turned up a few times. The chain joins TRBV7-2 to TRBJ2-6, with a weak D call TRBD1 (5 bases). CDR1 is SGHTA and CDR2 is FQGNSA in the germline V gene. The V end was cut by 4 bases, the J end by 2 bases, with 9 bases between. This CDR3 region has 15 residues. The CDR3 nucleotides are TGTGCCAGCAGCTCTTTGGGGCCTGGGGCCAACGTCCTGACTTTC. It is translated as CASSSLGPGANVLTF. Full variable domain (remainder filled in from reference TRBV7-2 and TRBJ2-6): GAGVSQSPSNKVTEKGKDVELRCDPISGHTALYWYRQSLGQGLEFLIYFQGNSAPDKSGLPSDRFSAERTGGSVSTLTIQRTQQEDSAVYLCASSSLGPGANVLTFGAGSRLTVL.

The table lists this clonotype with many counts. The chain employs TRBV7-8 and TRBJ1-1, with D perhaps TRBD1 (6 bases). In germline, CDR1 is SGHVS, CDR2 FQNEAQ. The CDR3 has 12 residues. Between the trimmed V and J ends, which lost 1 base and 11 bases, there was a span of 11 bases. CDR3 in amino acids: CASSLGRGEAFF. For the CDR3, the DNA is TGTGCCAGCAGCTTAGGCAGGGGAGAGGCTTTCTTT.

This chain links TRBV6-1 with TRBJ2-1; 13 bases match TRBD2. CDR1 and CDR2 from the germline V gene are MNHNS and SASEGT. The ends lost 1 base at V and 9 bases at J; junction bases unmatched: 3. This CDR3 is built from 15 residues. In DNA form, the CDR3 reads TGTGCCAGCAGTGAAGGGACTAGCGGGAGATTTGAGCAGTTCTTC. It codes for CASSEGTSGRFEQFF.

In this sample, this clonotype turned up many times. This rearrangement joins TRBV11-2 to TRBJ1-3, with TRBD1 as a possible D gene (5 bases). Trimming shortened V by 0 bases and J by 4 bases, and 10 bases separated the two germline ends. The CDR3 covers 15 residues. Germline CDR1 reads SGHAT; CDR2 reads FQNNGV. CDR3 protein: CASSLDFTGGNTIYF. The CDR3 nucleotides are TGTGCCAGCAGCTTAGATTTTACAGGAGGAAACACCATATATTTT.

This clonotype was recorded at least ten times. The genes are TRBV18 and TRBJ2-5; a weak D match, TRBD1 (6 bases). CDR3 length equals 15 residues. From germline, CDR1 is KGHSH and CDR2 LQKENI. Trimming removed 1 base from V and 0 bases from J, with 9 bases in between. CDR3 protein: CASSPRGGYQETQYF. CDR3 bases: TGTGCCAGCTCACCACGAGGGGGATACCAAGAGACCCAGTACTTC.

This clonotype showed up many times. V is TRBV30 and J is TRBJ2-2; 11 bases agree with TRBD1. CDR3 length equals 15 residues. Per germline, CDR1 GTSNPN and CDR2 SVGIG (reference sequence). V was pared by 6 bases and J by 6 bases, with 9 bases of the junction left unmatched. CDR3 in amino acids: CACLGTGGFAGELFF. Written as DNA, the CDR3 is TGTGCCTGCCTTGGGACAGGGGGATTCGCCGGGGAGCTGTTTTTT.

This clonotype was recorded at least ten times. The J gene is TRBJ2-6, the V gene TRBV20-1; D perhaps matches TRBD1 (6 bases). V was cut by 5 bases and J by 0 bases, with 17 bases left in between. The CDR3 covers 17 residues. CDR1 DFQATT and CDR2 SNEGSKA come from the germline V gene (reference sequence). CDR3 DNA sequence: TGCAGTGCTTCTACCGGGACACGGAGCTCTGGGGCCAACGTCCTGACTTTC. Its protein is CSASTGTRSSGANVLTF.